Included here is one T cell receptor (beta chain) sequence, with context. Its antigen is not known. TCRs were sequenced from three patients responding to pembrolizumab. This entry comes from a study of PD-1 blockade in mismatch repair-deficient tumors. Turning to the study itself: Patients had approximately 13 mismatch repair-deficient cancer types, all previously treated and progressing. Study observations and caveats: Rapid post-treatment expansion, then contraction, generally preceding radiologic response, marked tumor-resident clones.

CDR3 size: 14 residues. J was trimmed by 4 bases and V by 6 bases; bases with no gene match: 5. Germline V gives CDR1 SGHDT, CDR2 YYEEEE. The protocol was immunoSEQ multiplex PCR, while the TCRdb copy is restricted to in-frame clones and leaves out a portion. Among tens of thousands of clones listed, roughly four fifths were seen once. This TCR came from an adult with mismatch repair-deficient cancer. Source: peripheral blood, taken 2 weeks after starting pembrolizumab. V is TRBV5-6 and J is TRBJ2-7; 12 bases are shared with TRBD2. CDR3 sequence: CASTASGGGYEQYF. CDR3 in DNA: TGTGCCAGCACCGCTAGCGGGGGGGGGTACGAGCAGTACTTC. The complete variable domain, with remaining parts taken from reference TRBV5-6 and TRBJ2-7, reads DAGVTQSPTHLIKTRGQQVTLRCSPKSGHDTVSWYQQALGQGPQFIFQYYEEEERQRGNFPDRFSGHQFPNYSSELNVNALLLGDSALYLCASTASGGGYEQYFGPGTRLTVT.